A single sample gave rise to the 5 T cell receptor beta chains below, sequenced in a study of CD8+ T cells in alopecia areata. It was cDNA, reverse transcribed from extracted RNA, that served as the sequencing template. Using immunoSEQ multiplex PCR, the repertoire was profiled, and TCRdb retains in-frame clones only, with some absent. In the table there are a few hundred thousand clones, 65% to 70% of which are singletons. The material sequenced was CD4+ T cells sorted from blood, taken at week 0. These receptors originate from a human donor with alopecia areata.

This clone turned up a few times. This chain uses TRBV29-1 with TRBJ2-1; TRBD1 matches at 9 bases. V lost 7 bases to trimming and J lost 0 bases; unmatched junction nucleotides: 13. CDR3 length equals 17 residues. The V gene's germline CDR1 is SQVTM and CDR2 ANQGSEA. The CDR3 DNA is TGCAGCGCCAAATCAATGGGGACAGGGACCTCCTACAATGAGCAGTTCTTC. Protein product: CSAKSMGTGTSYNEQFF.

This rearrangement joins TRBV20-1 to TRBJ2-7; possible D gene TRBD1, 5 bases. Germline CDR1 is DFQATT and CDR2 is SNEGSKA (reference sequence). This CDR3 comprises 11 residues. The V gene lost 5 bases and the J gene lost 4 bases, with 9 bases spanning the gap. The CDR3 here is CSAQGLYEQYF. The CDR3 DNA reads TGCAGTGCTCAGGGTTTGTACGAGCAGTACTTC.

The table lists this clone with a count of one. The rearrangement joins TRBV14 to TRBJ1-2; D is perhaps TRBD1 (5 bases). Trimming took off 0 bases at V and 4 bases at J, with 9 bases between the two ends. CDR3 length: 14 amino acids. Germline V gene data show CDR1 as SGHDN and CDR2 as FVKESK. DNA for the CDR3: TGTGCCAGCAGCCAAGATCAGAGGGGCTATGGCTACACCTTC. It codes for CASSQDQRGYGYTF.

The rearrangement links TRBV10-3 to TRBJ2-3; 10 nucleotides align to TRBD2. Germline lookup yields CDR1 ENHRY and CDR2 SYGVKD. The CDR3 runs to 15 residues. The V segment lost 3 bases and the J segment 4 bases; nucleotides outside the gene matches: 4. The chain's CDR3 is CAISELAGLADTQYF. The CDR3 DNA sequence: TGTGCCATCAGTGAACTAGCGGGGTTAGCAGATACGCAGTATTTT.

The CDR3 nucleotides read TGTGCCAGCAGCTTTAGGGGAGGACAGCCCCAGCATTTT. Protein: CASSFRGGQPQHF. The gene calls are TRBV7-6 and TRBJ1-5; perhaps TRBD1 as D (5 bases). The germline V and J ends were trimmed by 3 bases and 7 bases, with 10 bases remaining between them. This CDR3 contains 13 residues. CDR1 is SGHVS and CDR2 is FNYEAQ in the germline V gene.